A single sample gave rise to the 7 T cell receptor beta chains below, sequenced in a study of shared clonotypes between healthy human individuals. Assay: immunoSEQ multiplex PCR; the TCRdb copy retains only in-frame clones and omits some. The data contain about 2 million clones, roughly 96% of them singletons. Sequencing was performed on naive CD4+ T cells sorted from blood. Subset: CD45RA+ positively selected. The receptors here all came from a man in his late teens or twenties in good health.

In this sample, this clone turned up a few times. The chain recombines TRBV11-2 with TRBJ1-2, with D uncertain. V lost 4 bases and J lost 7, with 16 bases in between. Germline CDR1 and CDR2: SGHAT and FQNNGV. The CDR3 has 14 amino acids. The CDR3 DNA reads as TGTGCCAGCAGCTCCCCCGGCACTCAAGTTGGCTACACCTTC. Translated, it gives CASSSPGTQVGYTF.

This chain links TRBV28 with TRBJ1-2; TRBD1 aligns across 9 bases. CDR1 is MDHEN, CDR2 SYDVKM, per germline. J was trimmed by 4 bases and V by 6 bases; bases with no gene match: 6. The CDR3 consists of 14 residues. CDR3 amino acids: CASRDLGQGYGYTF. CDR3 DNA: TGTGCCAGCAGAGACTTGGGACAGGGCTATGGCTACACCTTC.

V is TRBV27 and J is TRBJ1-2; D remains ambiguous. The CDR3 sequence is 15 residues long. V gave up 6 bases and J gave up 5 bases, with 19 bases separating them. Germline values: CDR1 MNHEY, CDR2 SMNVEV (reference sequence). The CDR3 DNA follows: TGTGCCAGCAGGTCTAACCTCTTCGCTTTTTATGGCTACACCTTC. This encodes CASRSNLFAFYGYTF.

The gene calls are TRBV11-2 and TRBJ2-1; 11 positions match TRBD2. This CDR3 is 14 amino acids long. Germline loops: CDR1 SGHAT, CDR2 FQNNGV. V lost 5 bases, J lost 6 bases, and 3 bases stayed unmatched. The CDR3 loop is CASSPGTSGNEQFF. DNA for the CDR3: TGTGCCAGCAGCCCTGGGACTAGCGGCAATGAGCAGTTCTTC.

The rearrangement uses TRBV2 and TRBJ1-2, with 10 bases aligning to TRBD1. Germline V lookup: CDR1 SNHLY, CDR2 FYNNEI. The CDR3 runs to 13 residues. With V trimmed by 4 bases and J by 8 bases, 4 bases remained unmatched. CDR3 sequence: CASSGQGALGYTF. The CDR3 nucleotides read TGTGCCAGCAGTGGACAGGGGGCACTGGGCTACACCTTC.

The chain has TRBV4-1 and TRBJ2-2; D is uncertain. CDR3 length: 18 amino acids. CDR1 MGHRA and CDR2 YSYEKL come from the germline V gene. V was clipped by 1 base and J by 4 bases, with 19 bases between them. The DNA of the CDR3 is TGCGCCAGCAGCCAAGTATACGAGAATCCGACCGTCACCGGGGAGCTGTTTTTT. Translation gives CASSQVYENPTVTGELFF.

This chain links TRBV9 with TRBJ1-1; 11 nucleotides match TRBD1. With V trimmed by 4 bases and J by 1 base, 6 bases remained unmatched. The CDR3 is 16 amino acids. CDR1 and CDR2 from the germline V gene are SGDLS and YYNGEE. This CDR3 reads CASSPWTGGKNTEAFF. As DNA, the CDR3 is TGTGCCAGCAGCCCGTGGACAGGGGGCAAGAACACTGAAGCTTTCTTT.